This T cell receptor beta chain was recorded in a study of blood T cell repertoires in COVID-19 (dated by TCRdb to 2018 to 2020). About the full investigation: Collaborator samples came from the United States, Italy and Spain and covered acute and convalescent phases of COVID-19. The material from the prospective study consisted of cDNA or gDNA derived from T cells, B-cell-depleted T cells, or PBMCs. Subjects who had been exposed to COVID-19, were actively infected with it, or had recovered from it provided the deeply sampled blood TCRbeta repertoires that made up the dataset. The repertoires were released in a freely available public database meant as a resource for research on the immune response to SARS-CoV-2. The samples were drawn from the first 160 participants of the ongoing ImmuneRACE study and from more than 1,000 subjects provided by 6 global collaborators. The sample metadata nearly always contained a de-identified subject ID, COVID-19 status, age in years and sex. Where available, HLA class I and class II types were obtained from metadata supplied by the sample provider rather than from assay-based typing.

General conclusions and limits of the study: The quantity of clinical and demographic metadata differed by source and by participant and was supplied without curation.

At one collaborating source in Seattle, patients were enrolled during active infection and were followed longitudinally through the course of disease. Collaborating institutions collected whole blood in K2EDTA tubes following their own protocols. For TCRbeta analysis, collaborators shipped samples as frozen whole blood, isolated PBMCs, or DNA extracted from either of those sample types. CDR1 and CDR2 are drawn from the germline V gene: SGDLS, YYNGEE. V and J are truncated by 0 bases and 3 bases respectively, leaving an intervening sequence of 13 bases. From the cysteine through the phenylalanine, the CDR3 covers 15 amino acids. This entry keeps only the CDR3 DNA: 45 bases, framed from base 1. The immunoSEQ Assay, a bias-controlled multiplex PCR, was used to amplify TCRbeta CDR3 regions from genomic DNA. In the authors' own workflow: Nucleated cell counts per sample were estimated from amplification of reference gene primers within the assay. To quantify the absolute abundance of each unique TCRbeta CDR3 rearrangement, sequence reads were collapsed and filtered. Productive Simpson clonality was computed per sample as the square root of Simpson's diversity index over productive rearrangements. TCRdb's version of the immuneACCESS table is confined to in-frame rearrangements and falls short of the full clone set. An unresolved V gene accounts for under half of the shortfall where checked; the remainder is of unknown origin. V, J and clone size reflect that table, while D and trimming were determined from the DNA. The sample yields about 160,000 clones; about 90% were counted once. The top ten constitute approximately 5% of the sample.

Details on this clone: Its target antigen remains unknown. Nothing much larger sits one base from this clone, and base qualities are not available.

The chain employs TRBV9 and TRBJ2-7; D gene: possibly TRBD2, on 7 matching bases. This clonotype originated in a young man with COVID-19, enrolled during active disease. What was sequenced was peripheral blood. CDR3 reads: CASSVAGGAGYEQYF. The DNA sequence is given as TGTGCCAGCAGCGTAGCTGGGGGGGCCGGCTACGAGCAGTACTTC. The CDR3, completed at both ends by the reference TRBV9 and TRBJ2-7 genes, gives the full variable domain DSGVTQTPKHLITATGQRVTLRCSPRSGDLSVYWYQQSLDQGLQFLIQYYNGEERAKGNILERFSAQQFPDLHSELNLSSLELGDSALYFCASSVAGGAGYEQYFGPGTRLTVT.